This section outlines one T cell receptor beta chain sequence together with its context. From germline, CDR1 is ENHRY and CDR2 SYGVKD. Trimming took off 3 bases at V and 0 bases at J, with 15 bases between the two ends. This CDR3 region has 17 residues. The record originates from a study of technical replicates of blood from several donors. Sequencing was performed with immunoSEQ multiplex PCR; in TCRdb, only in-frame clones are kept and a portion is missing. The sample contains about 81,000 clones, about 97% of which appear only once. The material sequenced was T cells isolated from PBMCs. The source of this sequence is a human donor in good health. J is TRBJ1-3 and V is TRBV10-3; weak D call: TRBD1 (6 bases). The CDR3 DNA follows: TGTGCCATCAGTGATGGGGACAATTGGCTCTCTGGAAACACCATATATTTT. Protein product: CAISDGDNWLSGNTIYF.